The clone carrying this T cell receptor beta chain came up a few times. The source of the sample is a study of molecular identifiers for immune sequencing clone quantification. Using its own MiXCR run on the PCR reads, TCRdb lists one record per CDR3 protein. Of under 800,000 distinct CDR3 sequences listed, about 25% are singletons. The ends lost 8 bases at V and 8 bases at J; junction bases unmatched: 18. CDR1 is SEHNR, CDR2 FQNEAQ, per germline (reference sequence). This CDR3 is 16 amino acids long. The receptor was derived from a human donor in good health. Some libraries in this study had Jurkat cell RNA spiked in. Sequenced material: naive CD8+ T cells from blood, with Jurkat cell RNA spiked in. Subset given: FACS-sorted CD8+CD4-CCR7+CD45RA+ naive T cells. The chain couples TRBV7-9 to TRBJ2-1, with 7 nucleotides matching TRBD2. The CDR3 is CASRSFRDYLIHEQFF. CDR3 bases: TGTGCCAGCCGAAGCTTCCGGGACTATCTGATCCATGAGCAGTTCTTC.